A selection of T cell receptor beta chains follows, all from one sample in a study of graft-versus-host responses after intestinal transplantation. Generated by immunoSEQ multiplex PCR, the TCRdb table keeps only in-frame clones and is missing some. This table holds tens of thousands of clones, roughly 89% found once. These TCRs are of unknown antigen specificity. The material was unstimulated CD4+ T cells sorted from spleen or lymph node cells, obtained before intestinal transplant. The receptor source for this set is a human donor who received an intestinal transplant. The conserved cysteine and the conserved F or W are not part of the CDR3 here. Each record gives: clone size, J gene, V gene, D gene, CDR3 protein. D genes are given only for firm matches. Not all rows give a size; the values are once, few, many and, for expanded clones, a class.

abundance: .; j_gene: TRBJ1-2; v_gene: TRBV19; d_gene: .; CDR3aa: ASSIRGEKNYGYT
abundance: .; j_gene: TRBJ2-7; v_gene: TRBV20-1; d_gene: .; CDR3aa: SARGGYEQY
abundance: .; j_gene: TRBJ1-3; v_gene: TRBV27; d_gene: TRBD1; CDR3aa: ASSLNRGSGNTIY
abundance: .; j_gene: TRBJ2-5; v_gene: TRBV5-1; d_gene: TRBD1; CDR3aa: ASSATGVRETQY
abundance: once; j_gene: TRBJ1-1; v_gene: TRBV7-3; d_gene: TRBD1; CDR3aa: ASSDRANTEAF
abundance: .; j_gene: TRBJ2-3; v_gene: TRBV13; d_gene: .; CDR3aa: ASSLVQRGTDTQY
abundance: .; j_gene: TRBJ2-7; v_gene: TRBV5-1; d_gene: TRBD1; CDR3aa: ASSSGQGSYEQY
abundance: .; j_gene: TRBJ2-7; v_gene: TRBV28; d_gene: .; CDR3aa: ASSKMGHSG
abundance: .; j_gene: TRBJ2-1; v_gene: TRBV5-1; d_gene: TRBD2; CDR3aa: ASSSLAGSSYNEQF
abundance: once; j_gene: TRBJ1-1; v_gene: TRBV7-3; d_gene: .; CDR3aa: ASSLGGKNTEAF
abundance: .; j_gene: TRBJ2-1; v_gene: TRBV19; d_gene: TRBD1; CDR3aa: ASSMRDRGYNEQF